A selection of T cell receptor beta chains follows, all from one sample in a study of cytomegalovirus exposure and HLA in healthy donors. TCRdb's table, derived via immunoSEQ multiplex PCR, lists solely in-frame clones and lacks some. The sample carries 220,000 or so clones, roughly four fifths recorded once. Sequenced material: PBMCs. These receptors were collected from a woman aged 40 to 55 in good health and CMV-seronegative. Each CDR3 is given with its conserved first and last residue. Fields, in order: J gene, V gene, D gene, clone size, CDR3 DNA, CDR3 protein. A D gene is named only where the DNA matches it firmly. Where a row states a size, it is once, few, many or the class of an expanded clone; other rows omit it.

J: TRBJ2-7
V: TRBV25-1
D: TRBD1
size: NA
DNA: TGTGCCAGCAGTGCCGGGACAGACTTCAAGCAGTACTTC
CDR3: CASSAGTDFKQYF

J: TRBJ1-4
V: TRBV28
D: TRBD1
size: NA
DNA: TGTGCCAGCAGTTCGTCCGGGACAGGGTTAACTAATGAAAAACTGTTTTTT
CDR3: CASSSSGTGLTNEKLFF

J: TRBJ2-2
V: TRBV7-3
D: NA
size: few
DNA: TGTGCCAGCAGCTTAACGCCAGGGCGGGGGGAGCTGTTTTTT
CDR3: CASSLTPGRGELFF

J: TRBJ2-1
V: TRBV6-4
D: TRBD2
size: NA
DNA: TGTGCCAGCAGTGGTCGGGGGGTCTACAATGAGCAGTTCTTC
CDR3: CASSGRGVYNEQFF

J: TRBJ2-5
V: TRBV9
D: TRBD1
size: NA
DNA: TGTGCCAGCAGCCAAACCTCGACAGGGGCGGGGGAGACCCAGTACTTC
CDR3: CASSQTSTGAGETQYF

J: TRBJ2-7
V: TRBV7-9
D: NA
size: NA
DNA: TGTGCCAGCAGCTTAGTCGACATATCCTACGAGCAGTACTTC
CDR3: CASSLVDISYEQYF

J: TRBJ2-1
V: TRBV28
D: NA
size: once
DNA: TGTGCCAGCCATAAGGGGGTTTATACGAATGAGCAGTTCTTC
CDR3: CASHKGVYTNEQFF

J: TRBJ2-7
V: TRBV6-6
D: NA
size: NA
DNA: TGTGCCAGCAGCTTTAACTCGGGAAGCTCCTACGAGCAGTACTTC
CDR3: CASSFNSGSSYEQYF

J: TRBJ2-7
V: TRBV15
D: TRBD1
size: many
DNA: TGTGCCACCAGCAGAGAAATAGGGACAGGTGACGAGCAGTACTTC
CDR3: CATSREIGTGDEQYF

J: TRBJ2-7
V: TRBV4-1
D: NA
size: NA
DNA: TGCGCCAGCAGCCAGGCTCCCTTGAGTAGCGGCATTTACGAGCAGTACTTC
CDR3: CASSQAPLSSGIYEQYF

J: TRBJ2-1
V: TRBV9
D: TRBD2
size: NA
DNA: TGTGCCAGCAGCATGAGAGCTAGCGGGAGCGCCTACAATGAGCAGTTCTTC
CDR3: CASSMRASGSAYNEQFF

J: TRBJ2-7
V: TRBV27
D: NA
size: NA
DNA: TGTGCCAGCAGTTATCAGGGTGTCTACGAGCAGTACTTC
CDR3: CASSYQGVYEQYF

J: TRBJ1-4
V: TRBV11-2
D: NA
size: NA
DNA: TGTGCCAGCAGCCCGGCGGGAGGGCGTAATGAAAAACTGTTTTTT
CDR3: CASSPAGGRNEKLFF

J: TRBJ1-4
V: TRBV5-1
D: TRBD1
size: NA
DNA: TGCGCCAGCAGCTTGCGGGGGCCGGGACAGCCTAATGAAAAACTGTTTTTT
CDR3: CASSLRGPGQPNEKLFF

J: TRBJ1-5
V: TRBV28
D: TRBD1
size: NA
DNA: TGTGCCAGCAACAGGGGGGATCAGCCCCAGCATTTT
CDR3: CASNRGDQPQHF

J: TRBJ1-6
V: TRBV2
D: NA
size: NA
DNA: TGTGCCAGCAGCGATTTGGGACTGGTGGGTAATTCACCCCTCCACTTT
CDR3: CASSDLGLVGNSPLHF

J: TRBJ1-2
V: TRBV19
D: NA
size: few
DNA: TGTGCCAGTAGTAACCCCGGGGGGGTCGGCTATGGCTACACCTTC
CDR3: CASSNPGGVGYGYTF

J: TRBJ2-5
V: TRBV2
D: NA
size: NA
DNA: TGTGCCAGCACTTACCAAGAGACCCAGTACTTC
CDR3: CASTYQETQYF

J: TRBJ1-2
V: TRBV29-1
D: NA
size: NA
DNA: TGCAGCGTCGGGACAGGCTACACCTTC
CDR3: CSVGTGYTF

J: TRBJ2-7
V: TRBV5-4
D: TRBD2
size: few
DNA: TGTGCCAGCAGCTTGGGGGGACTAGCGAACGAGCAGTACTTC
CDR3: CASSLGGLANEQYF

J: TRBJ1-2
V: TRBV4-1
D: NA
size: NA
DNA: TGCGCCAGCAGCCCAAGTGGCGGGAGTAACTATGGCTACACCTTC
CDR3: CASSPSGGSNYGYTF

J: TRBJ1-2
V: TRBV29-1
D: TRBD1
size: NA
DNA: TGCAGCGTGATGACAGGGTCTTACTATGGCTACACCTTC
CDR3: CSVMTGSYYGYTF

J: TRBJ2-1
V: TRBV4-1
D: NA
size: NA
DNA: TGCGCCAGCAGCCAAGATCCAGGCCCCTACCCGCAGTTCTTC
CDR3: CASSQDPGPYPQFF

J: TRBJ2-7
V: TRBV2
D: NA
size: NA
DNA: TGTGCCAGCAGTGAATGGGGGCAGGGAAACTACGAGCAGTACTTC
CDR3: CASSEWGQGNYEQYF

J: TRBJ2-7
V: TRBV30
D: NA
size: once
DNA: TGTGCCTGGAGTGTAGAGGTCGACTACGAGCAGTACTTC
CDR3: CAWSVEVDYEQYF

J: TRBJ2-1
V: TRBV19
D: TRBD2
size: NA
DNA: TGTGCCAGTAGTATGGGGGGGGATGAGCAGTTCTTC
CDR3: CASSMGGDEQFF

J: TRBJ1-3
V: TRBV11-2
D: NA
size: NA
DNA: TGTGCCAGCGGCACAGGGCCTGGAAACACCATATATTTT
CDR3: CASGTGPGNTIYF

J: TRBJ2-7
V: TRBV27
D: NA
size: NA
DNA: TGTGCCAGCAGTTTATATCCCCCCATAGACTACGAGCAGTACTTC
CDR3: CASSLYPPIDYEQYF

J: TRBJ2-4
V: TRBV18
D: TRBD1
size: NA
DNA: TGTGCCAGCTCACCAGGGACAGGGGCTTTAGCCAAAAACATTCAGTACTTC
CDR3: CASSPGTGALAKNIQYF

J: TRBJ1-4
V: TRBV6-6
D: NA
size: NA
DNA: TGTGCCAGCAGTTTCGGGTCTTCAACTAATGAAAAACTGTTTTTT
CDR3: CASSFGSSTNEKLFF

J: TRBJ1-1
V: TRBV6-1
D: NA
size: NA
DNA: TGTGCCAGCCTCCTTAGAGGCAGGGCGAACACTGAAGCTTTCTTT
CDR3: CASLLRGRANTEAFF

J: TRBJ2-1
V: TRBV5-1
D: NA
size: NA
DNA: TGCGCCAGCAGCTTACCAGGGGTGGATGAGCAGTTCTTC
CDR3: CASSLPGVDEQFF

J: TRBJ1-3
V: TRBV7-9
D: NA
size: NA
DNA: TGTGCCAGCAGCGTTGGCGGTTCCACCATATATTTT
CDR3: CASSVGGSTIYF

J: TRBJ1-3
V: TRBV5-1
D: NA
size: NA
DNA: TGCGCCAGCAGCTTGGACAGGGCTGTCTCTGGAAACACCATATATTTT
CDR3: CASSLDRAVSGNTIYF

J: TRBJ1-1
V: TRBV19
D: NA
size: NA
DNA: TGTGCCAGTAGTGGTTTCAGGGGCGGCACTGAAGCTTTCTTT
CDR3: CASSGFRGGTEAFF

J: TRBJ2-2
V: TRBV11-2
D: NA
size: NA
DNA: TGTGCCAGCAGCTTAGGGCTAGAAGACGGGGAGCTGTTTTTT
CDR3: CASSLGLEDGELFF

J: TRBJ2-7
V: TRBV7-9
D: TRBD1
size: NA
DNA: TGTGCCAGCAGCCGCGGACAGGGGTCTGACGAGCAGTACTTC
CDR3: CASSRGQGSDEQYF

J: TRBJ1-4
V: TRBV27
D: NA
size: NA
DNA: TGTGCCAGCAGTTTTAGGCAGGGGAACGAAAAACTGTTTTTT
CDR3: CASSFRQGNEKLFF

J: TRBJ2-3
V: TRBV7-2
D: NA
size: NA
DNA: TGTGCCAGCAGCTTAAATTCTCCTAGCGTCAGCACAGATACGCAGTATTTT
CDR3: CASSLNSPSVSTDTQYF

J: TRBJ2-2
V: TRBV10-1
D: TRBD1
size: few
DNA: TGCGCCAGCAGTGATACCGGGACAGGGAACACCGGGGAGCTGTTTTTT
CDR3: CASSDTGTGNTGELFF

J: TRBJ2-6
V: TRBV5-1
D: TRBD1
size: NA
DNA: TGCGCCAGCGGGACAGGGGGCACCGGGGCCAACGTCCTGACTTTC
CDR3: CASGTGGTGANVLTF

J: TRBJ2-3
V: TRBV7-2
D: TRBD2
size: NA
DNA: TGTGCCAGCAGCCCAGTCCGGGGGGCGGGAGGGCGAGCAGATACGCAGTATTTT
CDR3: CASSPVRGAGGRADTQYF

J: TRBJ1-1
V: TRBV15
D: TRBD1
size: NA
DNA: TGTGCCACCAGCAGAGATATCCAGGGGGGGAACACTGAAGCTTTCTTT
CDR3: CATSRDIQGGNTEAFF

J: TRBJ1-1
V: TRBV9
D: NA
size: NA
DNA: TGTGCCAGCAGCGTAGGGGGCATGAACACTGAAGCTTTCTTT
CDR3: CASSVGGMNTEAFF

J: TRBJ2-1
V: TRBV19
D: NA
size: NA
DNA: TGTGCCAGTTCGTTGGGGGCGAGCTCCTACAATGAGCAGTTCTTC
CDR3: CASSLGASSYNEQFF

J: TRBJ1-4
V: TRBV5-1
D: NA
size: once
DNA: TGCGCCAGCAGCTTCCGCCCCAGTCGGGAGGAAAAACTGTTTTTT
CDR3: CASSFRPSREEKLFF

J: TRBJ1-4
V: TRBV27
D: NA
size: NA
DNA: TGTGCCAGCAGTCCCAGGAGGGAGTCTAATGAAAAACTGTTTTTT
CDR3: CASSPRRESNEKLFF

J: TRBJ1-2
V: TRBV15
D: TRBD1
size: once
DNA: TGTGCCACCAGCAGAAAGGACAGGGCGGATGGCTACACCTTC
CDR3: CATSRKDRADGYTF

J: TRBJ2-2
V: TRBV27
D: NA
size: NA
DNA: TGTGCCAGCAGTTCGGTCACCGGGGAGCTGTTTTTT
CDR3: CASSSVTGELFF

J: TRBJ1-1
V: TRBV10-1
D: NA
size: NA
DNA: TGCGCCAGCAGTGATCCAGGGCAAGACACTGAAGCTTTCTTT
CDR3: CASSDPGQDTEAFF

J: TRBJ2-7
V: TRBV28
D: NA
size: NA
DNA: TGTGCCAGCAGTTTAGACGTCGGGAAGCAGTACTTC
CDR3: CASSLDVGKQYF

J: TRBJ2-5
V: TRBV19
D: NA
size: NA
DNA: TGTGCCAGTAGTATATTCCCCTCGGAGACCCAGTACTTC
CDR3: CASSIFPSETQYF